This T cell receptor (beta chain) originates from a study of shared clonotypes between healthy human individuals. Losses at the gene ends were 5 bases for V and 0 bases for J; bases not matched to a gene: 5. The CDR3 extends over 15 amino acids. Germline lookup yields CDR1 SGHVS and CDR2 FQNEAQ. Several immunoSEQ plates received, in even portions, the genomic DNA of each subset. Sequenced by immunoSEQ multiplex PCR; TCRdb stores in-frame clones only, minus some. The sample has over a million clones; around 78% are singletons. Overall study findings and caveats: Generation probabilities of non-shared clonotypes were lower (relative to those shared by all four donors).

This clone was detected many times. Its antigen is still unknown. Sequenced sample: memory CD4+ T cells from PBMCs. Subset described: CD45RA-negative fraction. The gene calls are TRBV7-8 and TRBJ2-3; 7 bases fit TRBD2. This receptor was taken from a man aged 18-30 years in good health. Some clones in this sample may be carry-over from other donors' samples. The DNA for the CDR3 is TGTGCCAGCAGCCAGCGGGGCCGAAGCACAGATACGCAGTATTTT. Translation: CASSQRGRSTDTQYF.